The clone carrying this T cell receptor (beta chain) is medium-sized by share. Its antigen is undetermined. The source of the sample is a study of T cell repertoires in aging, cancer and after chemotherapy. Peripheral blood genomic DNA, not sorted cells or RNA, was the template. Multiplex touch-down PCR with TRB-A/B primers amplified rearranged V-D-J TRB sequences. Each CDR3 protein is one row after TCRdb ran MiXCR on the multiplex PCR reads. This sample has 10,000 to 15,000 distinct CDR3 sequences, with less than 40% found just once. Trimming removed 5 bases at V and 4 bases at J, with 6 bases between. Germline V gives CDR1 SQVTM, CDR2 ANQGSEA. The CDR3 is 10 amino acids. Whole-study findings and limits: Compared with age-matched healthy donors, untreated hematological or solid cancer patients showed higher blood TCR clonality. Healthy donors lost TCR diversity with age mainly through richness, cancer patients through richness and evenness.

The TCR originated in a human donor in good health. The donor label of this sample is uncertain. Specimen: blood. The chain couples TRBV29-1 to TRBJ2-7, with unresolved D. The CDR3 spells CSVLQYEQYF. CDR3 coding DNA: TGCAGCGTTCTTCAGTACGAGCAGTACTTC.